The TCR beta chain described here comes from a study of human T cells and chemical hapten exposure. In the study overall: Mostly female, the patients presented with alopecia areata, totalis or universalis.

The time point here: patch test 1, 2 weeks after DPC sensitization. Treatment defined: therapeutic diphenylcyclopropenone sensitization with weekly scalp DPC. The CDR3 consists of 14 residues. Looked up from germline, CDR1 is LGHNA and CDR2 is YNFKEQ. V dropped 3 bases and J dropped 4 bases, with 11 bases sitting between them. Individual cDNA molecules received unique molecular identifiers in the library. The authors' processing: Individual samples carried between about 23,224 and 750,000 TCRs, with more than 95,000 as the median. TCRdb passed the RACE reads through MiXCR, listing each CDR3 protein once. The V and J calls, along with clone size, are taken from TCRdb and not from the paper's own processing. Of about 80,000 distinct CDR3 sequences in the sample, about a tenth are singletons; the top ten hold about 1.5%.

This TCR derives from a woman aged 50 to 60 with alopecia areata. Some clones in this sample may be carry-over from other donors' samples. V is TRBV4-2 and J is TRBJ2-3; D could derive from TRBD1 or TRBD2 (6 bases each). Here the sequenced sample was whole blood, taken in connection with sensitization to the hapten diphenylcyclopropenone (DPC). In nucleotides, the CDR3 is TGTGCCAGCAGCCAGGGGGGCCCAGCAGATACGCAGTATTTT. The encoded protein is CASSQGGPADTQYF.